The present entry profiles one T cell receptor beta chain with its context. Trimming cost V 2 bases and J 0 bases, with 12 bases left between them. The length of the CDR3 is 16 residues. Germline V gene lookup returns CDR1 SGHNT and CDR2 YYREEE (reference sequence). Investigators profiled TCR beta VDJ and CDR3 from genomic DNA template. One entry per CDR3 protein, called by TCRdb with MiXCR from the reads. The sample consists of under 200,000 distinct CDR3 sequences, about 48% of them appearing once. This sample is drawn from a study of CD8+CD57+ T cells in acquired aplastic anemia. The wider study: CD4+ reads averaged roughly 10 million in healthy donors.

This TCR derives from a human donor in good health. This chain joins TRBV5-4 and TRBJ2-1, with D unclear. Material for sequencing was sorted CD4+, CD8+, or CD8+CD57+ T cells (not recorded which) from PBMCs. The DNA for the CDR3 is TGTGCCAGCAGCTTTACCCGACCGAGCTCCTACAATGAGCAGTTCTTC. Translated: CASSFTRPSSYNEQFF.